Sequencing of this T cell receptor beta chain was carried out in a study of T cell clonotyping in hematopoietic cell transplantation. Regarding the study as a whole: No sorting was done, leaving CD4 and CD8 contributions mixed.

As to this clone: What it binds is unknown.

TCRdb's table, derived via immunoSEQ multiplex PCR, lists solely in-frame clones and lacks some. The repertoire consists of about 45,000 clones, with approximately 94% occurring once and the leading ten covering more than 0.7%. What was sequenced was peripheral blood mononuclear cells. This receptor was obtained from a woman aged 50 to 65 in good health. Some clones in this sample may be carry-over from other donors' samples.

The CDR3 is CASSQPGQGARGNTIYF. The CDR3 bases are TGTGCCAGCAGCCAACCGGGACAGGGGGCGCGTGGAAACACCATATATTTT. The chain links TRBV4-2 to TRBJ1-3, with 12 bases identical to TRBD1. Germline loops: CDR1 LGHNA, CDR2 YNFKEQ. V lost 2 bases, J lost 3 bases, and 5 bases stayed unmatched. The CDR3 has 17 amino acids.